The clone carrying this TCR beta chain came up a few times. The antigen is unknown. The data were taken from a study of CD8+ T cells in alopecia areata. The study, taken as a whole, reports: Greater clonality was observed in lesional scalp samples, especially alopecia totalis/universalis, versus normal scalp.

V lost 3 bases and J lost 7, with 10 bases in between. This CDR3 has 12 amino acids. The germline gives CDR1 SQVTM, CDR2 ANQGSEA. RNA, once extracted, was reverse transcribed into cDNA for use as the sequencing template. Produced via immunoSEQ multiplex PCR; TCRdb's table is partial and in-frame only. This table has around 35,000 clones, 55% appearing once. This chain links TRBV29-1 with TRBJ2-1; weak D call: TRBD1 (5 bases). The sequence derives from a human donor with alopecia areata. The sequenced sample consisted of NKG2D-high CD8+ T cells sorted from blood. The CDR3 spells CSVDLRVNEQFF. CDR3 in DNA: TGCAGCGTTGACCTCAGGGTAAATGAGCAGTTCTTC.